Included here is one T cell receptor (beta chain) sequence, with context. Its target is unknown. This entry belongs to a study of OX40 agonist ivuxolimab in advanced cancers. Study context: Ivuxolimab, an antibody acting as an agonist of OX40 (CD134), was used to treat patients. Patient treatment consisted of intravenous ivuxolimab administration every 2 weeks at 0.01 to 10 mg/kg. General study findings and limits: With doses of 0.1 to 3.0 mg/kg, CD4+ and CD8+ blood T cells had undergone clonal expansion by week 6. There were, on average, more expanded clones in CD8+ T cells than in CD4+.

This CDR3 is 14 amino acids long. V lost 3 bases to trimming and J lost 0 bases, with 8 bases between them. The germline V gene has CDR1 LNHDA and CDR2 SQIVND (reference sequence). The data were produced by immunoSEQ multiplex PCR, yet TCRdb's version contains in-frame clones alone and is incomplete. The data contain tens of thousands of clones, 70% to 90% of them singletons. The TCR was taken from an adult with an advanced solid tumor such as melanoma, head and neck, liver or kidney cancer. The chain combines TRBV19 with TRBJ1-1, with D tentatively TRBD1 (6 bases). Sequenced material: CD4+ or CD8+ T cells sorted from blood, taken in a trial of the OX40 agonist ivuxolimab. The CDR3 protein is CASSMDSMNTEAFF. The CDR3 DNA sequence: TGTGCCAGTAGTATGGACAGTATGAACACTGAAGCTTTCTTT.